This TCR beta chain was retrieved from a study of T cells in Graves' hyperthyroidism and ophthalmopathy. As for the study in general: Peripheral blood was obtained at initial diagnosis, preceding any treatment.

CDR3 length: 12 residues. The germline V gene encodes CDR1 DFQATT and CDR2 SNEGSKA (reference sequence). This clonotype appeared a few times. The antigen remains undetermined. The study excluded patients with uncontrolled infection, other autoimmune disease, pregnancy or lactation. RNA transcripts were the template for amplifying TCR beta CDR3 regions. Researchers ran a first-round RT-PCR on the TCR CDR3 using the HTBI primer set. MiXCR was run by TCRdb on the multiplex PCR reads, yielding one entry per CDR3 protein. The data contain 450,000 to 600,000 distinct CDR3 sequences, about 20% of them singletons. Study conclusions and caveats: Blood samples included most of the expanded thyroid clonotypes exceeding 0.001.

This TCR was recovered from a man aged 35 to 55 with Graves' ophthalmopathy. The rearrangement joins TRBV20-1 to TRBJ2-7; 8 bases are a match to TRBD2. Input material: blood. The CDR3 here is CRIAGLVGEQYF. CDR3 nucleotides: TGCAGAATAGCGGGATTAGTAGGCGAGCAGTACTTC.